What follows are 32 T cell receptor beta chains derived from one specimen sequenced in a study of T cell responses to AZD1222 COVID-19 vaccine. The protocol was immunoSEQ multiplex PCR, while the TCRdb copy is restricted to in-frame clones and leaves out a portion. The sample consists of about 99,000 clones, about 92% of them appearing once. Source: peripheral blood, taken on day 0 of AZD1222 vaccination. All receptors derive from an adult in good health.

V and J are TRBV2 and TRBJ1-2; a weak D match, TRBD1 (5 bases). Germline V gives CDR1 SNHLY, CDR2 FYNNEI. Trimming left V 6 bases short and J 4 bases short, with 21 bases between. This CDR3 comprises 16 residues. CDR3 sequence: CASSPGGTLTSYGYTF. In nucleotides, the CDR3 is TGTGCCAGCAGCCCCGGCGGGACCCTCACGAGCTATGGCTACACCTTC.

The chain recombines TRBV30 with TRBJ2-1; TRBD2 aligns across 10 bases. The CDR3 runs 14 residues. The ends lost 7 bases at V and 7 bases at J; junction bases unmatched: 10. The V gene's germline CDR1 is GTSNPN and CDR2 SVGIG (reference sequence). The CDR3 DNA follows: TGTGCCTACACAAGCGGGAGGGTCCGGAATGAGCAGTTCTTC. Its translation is CAYTSGRVRNEQFF.

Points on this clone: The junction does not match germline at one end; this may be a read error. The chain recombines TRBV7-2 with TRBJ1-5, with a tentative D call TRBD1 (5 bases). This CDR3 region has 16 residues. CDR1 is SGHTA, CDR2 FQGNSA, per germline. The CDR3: CASNLGAGYSNQPQHF. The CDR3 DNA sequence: TGTGCCAGCAACTTAGGGGCCGGGTATAGCAATCAGCCCCAGCATTTT.

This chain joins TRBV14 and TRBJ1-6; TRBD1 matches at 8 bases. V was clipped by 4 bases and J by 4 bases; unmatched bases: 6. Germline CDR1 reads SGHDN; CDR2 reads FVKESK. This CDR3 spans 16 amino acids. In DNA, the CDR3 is TGTGCCAGCAGCCTCCGACAGGGGATTTATAATTCACCCCTCCACTTT. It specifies CASSLRQGIYNSPLHF.

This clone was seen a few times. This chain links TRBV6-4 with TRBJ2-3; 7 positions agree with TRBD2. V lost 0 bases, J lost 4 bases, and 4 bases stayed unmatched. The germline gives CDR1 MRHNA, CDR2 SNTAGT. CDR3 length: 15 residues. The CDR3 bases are TGTGCCAGCAGTGACTCGGCGGGGGAGGCAGATACGCAGTATTTT. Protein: CASSDSAGEADTQYF.

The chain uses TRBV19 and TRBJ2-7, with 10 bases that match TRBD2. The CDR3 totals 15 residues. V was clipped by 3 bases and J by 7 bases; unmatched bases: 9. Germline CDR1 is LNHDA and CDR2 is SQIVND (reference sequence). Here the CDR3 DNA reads TGTGCCAGTAGTATCAGGTTAGCGGGAGGTAAGGAGCAGTACTTC. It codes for CASSIRLAGGKEQYF.

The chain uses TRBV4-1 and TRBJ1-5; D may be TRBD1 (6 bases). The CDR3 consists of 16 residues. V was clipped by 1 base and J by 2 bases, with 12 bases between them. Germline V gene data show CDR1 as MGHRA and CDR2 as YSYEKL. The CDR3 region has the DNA TGCGCCAGCAGCCAAGGGGGGGGCGCTGGCAATCAGCCCCAGCATTTT. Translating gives CASSQGGGAGNQPQHF.

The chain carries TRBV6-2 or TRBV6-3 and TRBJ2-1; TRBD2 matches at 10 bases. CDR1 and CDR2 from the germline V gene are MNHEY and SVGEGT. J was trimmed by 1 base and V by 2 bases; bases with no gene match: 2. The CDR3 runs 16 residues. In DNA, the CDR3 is TGTGCCAGCAGTTACCTAGCGGGGGCATCCTACAATGAGCAGTTCTTC. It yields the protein CASSYLAGASYNEQFF.

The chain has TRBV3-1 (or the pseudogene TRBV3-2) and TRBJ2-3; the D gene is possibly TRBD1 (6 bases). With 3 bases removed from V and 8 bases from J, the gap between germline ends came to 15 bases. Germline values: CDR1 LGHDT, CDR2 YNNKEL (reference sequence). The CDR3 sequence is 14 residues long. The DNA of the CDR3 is TGTGCCAGCAGCCAGGCCCCGAGGGGGAGTACGCAGTATTTT. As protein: CASSQAPRGSTQYF.

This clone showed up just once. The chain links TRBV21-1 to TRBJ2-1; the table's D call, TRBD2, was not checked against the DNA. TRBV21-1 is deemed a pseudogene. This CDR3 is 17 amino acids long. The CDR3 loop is CASSNRGRTSPNNEQFF. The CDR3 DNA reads TGTGCCAGCAGCAATCGGGGGAGGACTAGCCCTAACAATGAGCAGTTCTTC.

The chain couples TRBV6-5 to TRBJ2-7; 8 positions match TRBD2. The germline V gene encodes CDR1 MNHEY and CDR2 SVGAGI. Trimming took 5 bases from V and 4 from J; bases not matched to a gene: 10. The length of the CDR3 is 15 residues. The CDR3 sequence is CASSHGTSSPYEQYF. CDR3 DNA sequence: TGTGCCAGCAGTCACGGGACTAGTTCCCCTTACGAGCAGTACTTC.

The CDR3 here is CASSVEGSGEKLFF. The CDR3 region has the DNA TGTGCCAGCAGCGTAGAGGGTAGCGGTGAAAAACTGTTTTTT. The chain carries TRBV9 and TRBJ1-4; D not certain. V dropped 0 bases and J dropped 7 bases, with 10 bases sitting between them. CDR3 length: 14 residues. CDR1 and CDR2 (germline): SGDLS, YYNGEE.

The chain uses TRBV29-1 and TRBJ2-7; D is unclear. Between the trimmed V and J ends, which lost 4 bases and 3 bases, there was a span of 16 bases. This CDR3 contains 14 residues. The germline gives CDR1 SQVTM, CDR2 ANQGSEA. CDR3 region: CSVVFSGRYYEQYF. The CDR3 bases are TGCAGCGTTGTATTTAGTGGCAGATACTACGAGCAGTACTTC.

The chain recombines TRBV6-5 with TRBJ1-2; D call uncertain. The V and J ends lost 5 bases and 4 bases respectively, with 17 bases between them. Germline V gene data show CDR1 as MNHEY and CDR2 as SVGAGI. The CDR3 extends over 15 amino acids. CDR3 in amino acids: CASSPLEDGGYGYTF. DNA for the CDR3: TGTGCCAGCAGTCCCTTGGAGGACGGAGGCTATGGCTACACCTTC.

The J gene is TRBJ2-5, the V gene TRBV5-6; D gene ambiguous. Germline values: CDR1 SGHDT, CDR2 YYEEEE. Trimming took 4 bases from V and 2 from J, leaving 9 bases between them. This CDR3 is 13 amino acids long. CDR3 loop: CASSRAQQETQYF. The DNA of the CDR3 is TGTGCCAGCAGCCGGGCCCAGCAAGAGACCCAGTACTTC. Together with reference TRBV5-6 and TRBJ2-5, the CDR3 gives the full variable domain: DAGVTQSPTHLIKTRGQQVTLRCSPKSGHDTVSWYQQALGQGPQFIFQYYEEEERQRGNFPDRFSGHQFPNYSSELNVNALLLGDSALYLCASSRAQQETQYFGPGTRLLVL.

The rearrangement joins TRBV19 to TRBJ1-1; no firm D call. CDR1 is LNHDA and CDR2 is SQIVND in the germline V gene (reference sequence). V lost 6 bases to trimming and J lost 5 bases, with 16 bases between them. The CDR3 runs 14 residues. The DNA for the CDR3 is TGTGCCAGTAGCCCCGTCCCCGGCGGGACTGAAGCTTTCTTT. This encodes CASSPVPGGTEAFF.

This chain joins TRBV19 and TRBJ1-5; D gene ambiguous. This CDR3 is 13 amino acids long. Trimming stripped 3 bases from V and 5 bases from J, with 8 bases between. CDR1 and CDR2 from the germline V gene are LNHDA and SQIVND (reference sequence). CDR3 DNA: TGTGCCAGTAGTATGAGGGCAGATCAGCCCCAGCATTTT. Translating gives CASSMRADQPQHF.

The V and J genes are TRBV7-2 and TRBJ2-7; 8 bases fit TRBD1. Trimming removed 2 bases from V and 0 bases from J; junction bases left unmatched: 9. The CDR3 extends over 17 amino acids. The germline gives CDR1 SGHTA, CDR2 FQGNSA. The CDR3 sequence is CASSLSSWDRSSYEQYF. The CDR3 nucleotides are TGTGCCAGCAGCTTAAGTAGTTGGGACAGGAGCTCCTACGAGCAGTACTTC.

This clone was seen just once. CDR3 in amino acids: CASSQDPVRGLDSPLHF. CDR3 sequence (DNA): TGTGCCAGCAGCCAAGATCCAGTCAGGGGGCTGGATTCACCCCTCCACTTT. The rearrangement links TRBV4-2 to TRBJ1-6; 8 bases are shared with TRBD1. The CDR3 length is 17 residues. V was pared by 0 bases and J by 8 bases, with 9 bases of the junction left unmatched. CDR1 LGHNA and CDR2 YNFKEQ come from the germline V gene.

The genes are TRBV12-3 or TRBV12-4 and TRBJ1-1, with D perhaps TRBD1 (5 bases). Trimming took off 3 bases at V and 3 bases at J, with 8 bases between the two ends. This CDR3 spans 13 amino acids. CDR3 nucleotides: TGTGCCAGCAGTTTGGGGCAGTACACTGAAGCTTTCTTT. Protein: CASSLGQYTEAFF.

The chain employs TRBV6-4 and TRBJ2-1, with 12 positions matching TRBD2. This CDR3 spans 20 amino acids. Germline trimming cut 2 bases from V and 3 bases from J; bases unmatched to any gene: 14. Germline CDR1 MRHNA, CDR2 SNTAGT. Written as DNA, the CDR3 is TGTGCCAGCAGTGACAAGGCTAGCGGGGGGGGAGACAAATACTACAATGAGCAGTTCTTC. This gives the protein CASSDKASGGGDKYYNEQFF.

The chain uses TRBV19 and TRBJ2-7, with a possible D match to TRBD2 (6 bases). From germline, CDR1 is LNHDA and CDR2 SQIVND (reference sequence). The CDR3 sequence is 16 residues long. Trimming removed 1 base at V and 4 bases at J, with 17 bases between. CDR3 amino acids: CASSIAGTRIEYEQYF. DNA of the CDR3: TGTGCCAGTAGTATAGCCGGGACTCGTATTGAGTACGAGCAGTACTTC.

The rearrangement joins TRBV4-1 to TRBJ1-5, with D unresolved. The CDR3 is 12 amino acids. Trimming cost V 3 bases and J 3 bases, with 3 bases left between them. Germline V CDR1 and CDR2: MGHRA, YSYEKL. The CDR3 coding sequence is TGCGCCAGCAGCCACACCAATCAGCCCCAGCATTTT. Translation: CASSHTNQPQHF.

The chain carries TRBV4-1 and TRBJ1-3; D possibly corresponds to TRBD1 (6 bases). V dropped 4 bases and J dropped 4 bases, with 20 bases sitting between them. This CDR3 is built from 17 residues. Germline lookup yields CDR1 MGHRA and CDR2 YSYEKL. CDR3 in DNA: TGCGCCAGCAGCCGCCTCGTAGCACAGGGCTCAGGAAACACCATATATTTT. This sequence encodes CASSRLVAQGSGNTIYF.

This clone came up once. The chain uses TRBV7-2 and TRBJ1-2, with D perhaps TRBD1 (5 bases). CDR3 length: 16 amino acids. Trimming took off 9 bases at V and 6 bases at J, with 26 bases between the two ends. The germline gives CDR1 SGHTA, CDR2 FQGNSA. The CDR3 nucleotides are TGTGCCAGTACCAGATCCGGGACCCTCGCCGGGCATGGCTACACCTTC. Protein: CASTRSGTLAGHGYTF.

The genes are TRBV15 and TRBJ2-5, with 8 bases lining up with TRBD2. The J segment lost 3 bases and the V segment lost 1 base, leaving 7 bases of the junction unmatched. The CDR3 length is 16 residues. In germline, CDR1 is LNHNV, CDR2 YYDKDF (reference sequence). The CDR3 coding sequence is TGTGCCACCAGCAGAGGACGAAGCGGGGGTAAAGAGACCCAGTACTTC. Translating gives CATSRGRSGGKETQYF.

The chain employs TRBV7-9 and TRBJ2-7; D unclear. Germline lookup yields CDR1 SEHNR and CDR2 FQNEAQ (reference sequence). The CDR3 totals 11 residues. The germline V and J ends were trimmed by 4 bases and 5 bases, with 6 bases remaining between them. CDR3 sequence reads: CASSSQDEQYF. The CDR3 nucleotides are TGTGCCAGCAGCTCCCAAGACGAGCAGTACTTC.

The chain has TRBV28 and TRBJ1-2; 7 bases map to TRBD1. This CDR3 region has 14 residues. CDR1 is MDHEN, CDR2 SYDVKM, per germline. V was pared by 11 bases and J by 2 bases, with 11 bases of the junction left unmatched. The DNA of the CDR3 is TGTGCCGCCCAGGGACAGCCAAGGAACTATGGCTACACCTTC. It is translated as CAAQGQPRNYGYTF.

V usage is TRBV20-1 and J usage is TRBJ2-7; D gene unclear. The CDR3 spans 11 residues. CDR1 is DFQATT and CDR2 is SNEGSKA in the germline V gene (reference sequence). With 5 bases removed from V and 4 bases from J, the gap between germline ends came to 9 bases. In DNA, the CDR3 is TGCAGTGCTCCAGCGTGGTACGAGCAGTACTTC. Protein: CSAPAWYEQYF.

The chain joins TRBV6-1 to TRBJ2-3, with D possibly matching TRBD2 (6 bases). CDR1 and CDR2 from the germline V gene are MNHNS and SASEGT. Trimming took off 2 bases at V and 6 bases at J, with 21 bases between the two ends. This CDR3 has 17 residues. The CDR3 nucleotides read TGTGCCAGCAGTGAATGGGCGGGACCTCGGAGTCCTGATACGCAGTATTTT. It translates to CASSEWAGPRSPDTQYF.

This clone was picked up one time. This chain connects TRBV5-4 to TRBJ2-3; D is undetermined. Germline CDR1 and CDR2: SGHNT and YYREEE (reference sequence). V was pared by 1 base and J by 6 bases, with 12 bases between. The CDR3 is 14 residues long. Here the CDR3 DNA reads TGTGCCAGCAGCTTGCCCGCCTCCCGTGATACGCAGTATTTT. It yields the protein CASSLPASRDTQYF.

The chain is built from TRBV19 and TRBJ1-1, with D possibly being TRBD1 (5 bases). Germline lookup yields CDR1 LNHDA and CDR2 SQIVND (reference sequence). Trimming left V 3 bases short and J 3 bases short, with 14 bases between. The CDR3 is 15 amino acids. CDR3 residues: CASSISGDFYTEAFF. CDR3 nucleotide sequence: TGTGCCAGTAGTATTTCGGGGGATTTCTACACTGAAGCTTTCTTT. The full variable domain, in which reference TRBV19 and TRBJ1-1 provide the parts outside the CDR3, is DGGITQSPKYLFRKEGQNVTLSCEQNLNHDAMYWYRQDPGQGLRLIYYSQIVNDFQKGDIAEGYSVSREKKESFPLTVTSAQKNPTAFYLCASSISGDFYTEAFFGQGTRLTVV.